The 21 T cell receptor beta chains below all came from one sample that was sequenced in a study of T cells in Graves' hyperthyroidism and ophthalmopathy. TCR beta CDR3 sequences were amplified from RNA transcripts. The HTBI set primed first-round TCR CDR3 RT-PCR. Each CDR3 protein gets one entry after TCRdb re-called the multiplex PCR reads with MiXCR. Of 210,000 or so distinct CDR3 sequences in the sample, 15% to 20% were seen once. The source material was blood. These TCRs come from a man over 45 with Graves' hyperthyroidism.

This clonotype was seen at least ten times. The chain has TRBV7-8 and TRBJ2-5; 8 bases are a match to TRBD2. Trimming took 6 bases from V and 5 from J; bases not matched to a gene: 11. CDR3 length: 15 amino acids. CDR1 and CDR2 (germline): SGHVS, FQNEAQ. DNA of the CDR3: TGTGCCAGCAGGCCGGGAGGGGACCCCCGCGAGACCCAGTACTTC. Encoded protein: CASRPGGDPRETQYF.

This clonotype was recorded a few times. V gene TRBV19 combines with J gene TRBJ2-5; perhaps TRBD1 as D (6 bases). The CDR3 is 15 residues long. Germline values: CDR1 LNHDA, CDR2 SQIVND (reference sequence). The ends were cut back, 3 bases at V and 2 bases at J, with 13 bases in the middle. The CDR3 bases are TGTGCCAGTAGTATTATGTGGGGGCCTCAAGAGACCCAGTACTTC. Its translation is CASSIMWGPQETQYF.

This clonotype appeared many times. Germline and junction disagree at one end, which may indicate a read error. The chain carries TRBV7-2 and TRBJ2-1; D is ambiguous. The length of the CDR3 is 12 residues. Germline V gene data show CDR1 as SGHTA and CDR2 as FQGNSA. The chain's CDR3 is CASSPSSKALVF. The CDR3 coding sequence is TGTGCCAGCAGCCCTTCCTCTAAGGCCCTAGTCTTC.

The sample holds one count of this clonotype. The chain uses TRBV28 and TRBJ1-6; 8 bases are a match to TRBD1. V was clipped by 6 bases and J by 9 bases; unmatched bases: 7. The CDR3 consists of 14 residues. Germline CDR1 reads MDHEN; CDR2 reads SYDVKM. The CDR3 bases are TGTGCCAGCAGGGAGGGACAGGAAGGTTCACCCCTCCACTTT. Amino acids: CASREGQEGSPLHF.

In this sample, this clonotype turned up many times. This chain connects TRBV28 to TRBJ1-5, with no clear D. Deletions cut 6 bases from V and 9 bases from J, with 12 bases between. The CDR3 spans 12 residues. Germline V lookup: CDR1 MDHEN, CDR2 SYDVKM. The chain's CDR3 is CASSSSVPPQHF. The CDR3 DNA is TGTGCCAGCAGCTCCAGTGTTCCGCCCCAGCATTTT.

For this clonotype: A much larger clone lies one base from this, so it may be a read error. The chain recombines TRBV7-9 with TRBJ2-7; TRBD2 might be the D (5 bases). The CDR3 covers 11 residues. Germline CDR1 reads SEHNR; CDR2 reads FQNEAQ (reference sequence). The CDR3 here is CADGKKYGQYF. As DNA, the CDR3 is TGTGCCGACGGGAAAAAGTACGGGCAGTACTTC.

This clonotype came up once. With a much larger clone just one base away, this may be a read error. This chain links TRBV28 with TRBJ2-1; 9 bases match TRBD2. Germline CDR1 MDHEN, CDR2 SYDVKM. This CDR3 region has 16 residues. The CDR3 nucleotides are TGTGCCAGCAGGTTCTCCGGGACTAGCACTTACAGTGAGCAGTTCTTC. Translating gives CASRFSGTSTYSEQFF.

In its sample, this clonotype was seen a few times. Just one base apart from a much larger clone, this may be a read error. CDR3 sequence (DNA): TGTGCCAGCAGTAGTGACAGGTTCAGGGTTAAAGCTTTCTTT. Its protein product is CASSSDRFRVKAFF. This chain uses TRBV2 with TRBJ1-1; a weak D match, TRBD1 (6 bases). Germline V CDR1 and CDR2: SNHLY, FYNNEI. There are 14 residues in the CDR3. V was shortened by 5 bases and J by 9 bases, with 19 bases between the two germline ends.

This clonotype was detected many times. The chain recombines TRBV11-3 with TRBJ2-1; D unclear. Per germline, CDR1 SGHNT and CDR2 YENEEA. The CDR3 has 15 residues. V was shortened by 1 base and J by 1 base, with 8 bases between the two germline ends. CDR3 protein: CASSLGGESYNEQFF. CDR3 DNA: TGTGCCAGCAGCTTAGGTGGGGAATCCTACAATGAGCAGTTCTTC.

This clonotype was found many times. CDR3 loop: CAISGQGTDTGELFF. The CDR3 nucleotides read TGTGCCATCAGTGGACAGGGAACGGACACCGGGGAGCTGTTTTTT. The chain couples TRBV10-3 to TRBJ2-2; 7 bases match TRBD1. With V trimmed by 4 bases and J by 3 bases, 5 bases remained unmatched. CDR3 length equals 15 residues. Germline CDR1 reads ENHRY; CDR2 reads SYGVKD.

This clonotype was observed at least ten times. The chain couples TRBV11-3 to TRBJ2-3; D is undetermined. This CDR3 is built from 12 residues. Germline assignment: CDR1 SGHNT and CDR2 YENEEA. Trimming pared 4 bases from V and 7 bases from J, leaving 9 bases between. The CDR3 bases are TGTGCCAGCAGCTCCCGGATAAATACGCAGTATTTT. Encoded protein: CASSSRINTQYF.

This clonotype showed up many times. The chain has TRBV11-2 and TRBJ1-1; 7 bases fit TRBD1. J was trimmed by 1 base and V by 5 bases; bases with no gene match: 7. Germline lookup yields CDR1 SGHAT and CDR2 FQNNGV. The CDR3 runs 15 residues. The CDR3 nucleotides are TGTGCCAGCAGCGTAATACAGGGGAAGAACACTGAAGCTTTCTTT. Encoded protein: CASSVIQGKNTEAFF.

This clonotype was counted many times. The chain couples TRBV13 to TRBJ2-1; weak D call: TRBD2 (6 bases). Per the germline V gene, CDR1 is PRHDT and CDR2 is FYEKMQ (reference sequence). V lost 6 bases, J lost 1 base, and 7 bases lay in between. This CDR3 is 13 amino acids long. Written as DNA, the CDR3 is TGTGCCAGCAGGGAGGGGTCCTACAATGAGCAGTTCTTC. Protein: CASREGSYNEQFF.

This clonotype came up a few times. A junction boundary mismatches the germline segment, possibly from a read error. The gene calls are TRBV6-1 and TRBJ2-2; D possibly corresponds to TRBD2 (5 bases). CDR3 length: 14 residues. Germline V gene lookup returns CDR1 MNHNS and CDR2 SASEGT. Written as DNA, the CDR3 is TGTGCCAGCAGACGACTTATCAACACCGGGGAGCTGTCTTTT. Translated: CASRRLINTGELSF.

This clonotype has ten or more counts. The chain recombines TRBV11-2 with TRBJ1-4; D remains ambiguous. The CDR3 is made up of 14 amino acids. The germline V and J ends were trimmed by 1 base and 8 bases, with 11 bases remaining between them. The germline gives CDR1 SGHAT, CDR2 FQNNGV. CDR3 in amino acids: CASSLGVRGEKLFF. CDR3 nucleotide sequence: TGTGCCAGCAGCTTAGGTGTCCGAGGCGAAAAACTGTTTTTT.

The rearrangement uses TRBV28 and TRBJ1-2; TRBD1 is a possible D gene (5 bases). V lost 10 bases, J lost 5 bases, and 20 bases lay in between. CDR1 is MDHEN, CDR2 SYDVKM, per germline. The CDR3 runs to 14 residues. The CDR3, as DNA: TGTGCCACCGAATCAACCGGGACCTATTATGGCTACACCTTC. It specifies CATESTGTYYGYTF.

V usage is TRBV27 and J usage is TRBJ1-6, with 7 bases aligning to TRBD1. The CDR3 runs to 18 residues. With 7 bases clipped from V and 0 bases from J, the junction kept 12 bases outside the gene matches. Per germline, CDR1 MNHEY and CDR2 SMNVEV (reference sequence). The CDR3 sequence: CASTKQGIMGSYNSPLHF. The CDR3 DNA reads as TGTGCCAGCACCAAACAGGGGATCATGGGCTCCTATAATTCACCCCTCCACTTT.

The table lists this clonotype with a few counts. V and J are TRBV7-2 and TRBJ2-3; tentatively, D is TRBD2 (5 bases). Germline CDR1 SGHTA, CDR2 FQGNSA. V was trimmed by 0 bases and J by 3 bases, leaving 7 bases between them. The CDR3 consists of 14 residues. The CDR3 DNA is TGTGCCAGCAGCTTAGCGCCGGGAACAGATACGCAGTATTTT. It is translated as CASSLAPGTDTQYF.

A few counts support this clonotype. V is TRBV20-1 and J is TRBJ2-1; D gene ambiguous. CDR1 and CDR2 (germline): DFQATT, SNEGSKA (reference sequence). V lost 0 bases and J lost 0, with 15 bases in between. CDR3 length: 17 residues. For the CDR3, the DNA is TGCAGTGCTAGAGATTTGGCGGACCTTATCTCCTACAATGAGCAGTTCTTC. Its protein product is CSARDLADLISYNEQFF.

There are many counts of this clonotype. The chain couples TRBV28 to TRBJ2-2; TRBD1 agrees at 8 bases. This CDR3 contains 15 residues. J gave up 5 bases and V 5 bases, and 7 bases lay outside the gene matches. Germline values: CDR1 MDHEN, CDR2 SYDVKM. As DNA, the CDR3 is TGTGCCAGCAGTCCATACAGGGGGACGACCGGGGAGCTGTTTTTT. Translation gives CASSPYRGTTGELFF.

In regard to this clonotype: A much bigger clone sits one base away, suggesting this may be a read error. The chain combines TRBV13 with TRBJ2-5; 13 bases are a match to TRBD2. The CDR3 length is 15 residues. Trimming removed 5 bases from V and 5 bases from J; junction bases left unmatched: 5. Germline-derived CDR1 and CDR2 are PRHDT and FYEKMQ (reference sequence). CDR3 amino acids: CASSRTSGSWETQYF. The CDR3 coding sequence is TGTGCCAGCAGCCGGACTAGCGGGAGTTGGGAGACCCAGTACTTC.